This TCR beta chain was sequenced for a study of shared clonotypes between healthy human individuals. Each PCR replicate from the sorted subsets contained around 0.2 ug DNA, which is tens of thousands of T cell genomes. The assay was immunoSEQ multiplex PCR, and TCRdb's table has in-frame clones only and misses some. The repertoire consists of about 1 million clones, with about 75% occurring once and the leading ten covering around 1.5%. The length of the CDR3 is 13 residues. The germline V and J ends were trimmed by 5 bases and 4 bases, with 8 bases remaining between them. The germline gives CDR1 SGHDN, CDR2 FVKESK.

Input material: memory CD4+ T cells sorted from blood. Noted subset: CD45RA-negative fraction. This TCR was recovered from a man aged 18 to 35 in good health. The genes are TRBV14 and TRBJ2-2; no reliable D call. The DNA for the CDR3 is TGTGCCAGCAGCTCCTGGAGCACCGGGGAGCTGTTTTTT. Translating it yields CASSSWSTGELFF.